The entry that follows covers one T cell receptor beta chain sequence. Its antigen is still unknown. This sample is drawn from a study of cytomegalovirus exposure and HLA in healthy donors. Study findings and constraints: Most likely, a cluster of highly shared sequence variants arose as a sequencing artifact. Indistinguishable V segments such as TRBV6-2 and TRBV6-3 were excluded. Later analysis revealed greater clonal expansion in HLA-associated TCR beta chains than in equally common others. It was assumed in the presence/absence analyses that sequencing depth was roughly uniform across donors.

In the PCR, 60 Vbeta and 13 Jbeta primers were used. Repertoires were generated with immunoSEQ multiplex PCR, while TCRdb's copy carries only in-frame clones and drops some. The table has 150,000 to 200,000 clones, about three quarters seen once. This CDR3 comprises 14 residues. The V gene lost 2 bases and the J gene lost 7 bases, with 17 bases spanning the gap. Germline lookup yields CDR1 GTSNPN and CDR2 SVGIG (reference sequence). Input material: PBMCs. This chain joins TRBV30 and TRBJ1-2; a possible D gene is TRBD1 (6 bases). This TCR came from a woman aged 40-49 years in good health and CMV-seropositive. CDR3 bases: TGTGCCTGGAGTCTCCGGCAAGGCAGGGGTGGCTACACCTTC. It is translated as CAWSLRQGRGGYTF.